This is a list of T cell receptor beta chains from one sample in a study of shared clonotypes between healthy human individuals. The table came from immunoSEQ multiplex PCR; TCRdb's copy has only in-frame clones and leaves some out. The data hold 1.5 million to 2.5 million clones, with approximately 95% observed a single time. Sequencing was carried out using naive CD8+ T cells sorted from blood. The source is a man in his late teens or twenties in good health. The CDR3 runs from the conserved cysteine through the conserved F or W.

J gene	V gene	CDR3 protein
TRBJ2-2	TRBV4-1	CASSRIGGVDTGELFF
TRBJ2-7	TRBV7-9	CASSQGSGSTYEQYF
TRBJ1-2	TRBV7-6	CASSPDKGGTWGYTF
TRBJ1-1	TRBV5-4	CASSSEEGVMNTEAFF
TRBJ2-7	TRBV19	CASSEEAGVYEQYF
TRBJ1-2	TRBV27	CASSLSKGTLDYGYTF
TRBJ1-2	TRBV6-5	CASRITGGADGYTF
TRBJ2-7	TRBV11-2	CASSLSHTYEQYF
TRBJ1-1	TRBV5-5	CASSNGLVGTEAFF
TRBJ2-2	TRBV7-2	CASAGLAGGWTGELFF
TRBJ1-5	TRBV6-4	CASSASEAGDSNQPQHF
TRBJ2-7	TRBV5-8	CASSPVLGQGNEQYF
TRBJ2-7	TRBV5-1	CASSYGTGSYEQYF
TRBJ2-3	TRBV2	CASSGLTSGISTDTQYF
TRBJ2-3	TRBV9	CASSPIITDTQYF
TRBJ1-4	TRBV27	CASSYQQGELTNEKLFF
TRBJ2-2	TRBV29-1	CSVVLRGGTGELFF
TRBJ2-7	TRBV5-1	CASSLETGSYEQYF
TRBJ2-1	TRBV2	CASPAGTSRGNEQFF
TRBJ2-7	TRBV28	CASSLLRAGSYEQYF
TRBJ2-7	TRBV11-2	CASSLDSGQAKLGEQYF
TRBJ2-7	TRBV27	CASSAAWEVGYEQYF
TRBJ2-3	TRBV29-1	CSVEPASGGYTDTQYF
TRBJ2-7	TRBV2	CASSEWEDSSYEQYF
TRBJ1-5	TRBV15	CATSRDLGLNQPQHF
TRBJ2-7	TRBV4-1	CASSQDGRNYEQYF
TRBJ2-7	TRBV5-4	CASSFSGSYEQYF
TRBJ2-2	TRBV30	CAWTAHSTGELFF
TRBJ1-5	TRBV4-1	CASSQMLGQGIQPQHF
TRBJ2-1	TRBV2	CASSEAGAGAAYNEQFF
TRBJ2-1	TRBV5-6	CASSLYRDPRQFF
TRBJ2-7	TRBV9	CASSAGGQGPYEQYF
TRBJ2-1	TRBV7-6	CASSLAGGEQFF
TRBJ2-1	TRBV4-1	CASSHHNEQFF
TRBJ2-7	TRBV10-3	CAISEPGQGLVEQYF
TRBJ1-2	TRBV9	CASSVDQGPLNYGYTF
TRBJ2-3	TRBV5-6	CASDREADTQYF
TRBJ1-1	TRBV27	CASSSAGFRQNTEAFF
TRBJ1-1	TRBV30	CAWSLGPNTEAFF
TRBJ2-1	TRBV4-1	CASSQRGAQAYNEQFF
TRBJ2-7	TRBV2	CASTESGTSIYEQYF
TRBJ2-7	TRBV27	CASSLSAGDYLYEQYF
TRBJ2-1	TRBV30	CASDGPSGFEQFF
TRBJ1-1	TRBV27	CASSLYEGMNTEAFF
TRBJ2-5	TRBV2	CASSDSWTGELAGTSETQYF
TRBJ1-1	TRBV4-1	CASSPSDRSENTEAFF
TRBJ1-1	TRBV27	CASSSRDSQNTEAFF
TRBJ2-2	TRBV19	CASRALGTGELFF
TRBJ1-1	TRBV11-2	CASSLYGSTEAFF
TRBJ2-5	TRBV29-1	CSVEGASGGPYQETQYF
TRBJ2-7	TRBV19	CASSPTNPGGTPREQYF
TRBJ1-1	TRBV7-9	CASSGATVEGFF
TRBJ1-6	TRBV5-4	CASSLGGTGIRLDYNSPLHF
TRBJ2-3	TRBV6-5	CASSLLEDTDTQYF
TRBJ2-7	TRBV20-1	CSAREAYEQYF